Shown below are 27 T cell receptor beta chains from a single sample sequenced in a study of T cells in Graves' hyperthyroidism and ophthalmopathy. RNA transcripts were the template for amplifying TCR beta CDR3 regions. During a first-round RT-PCR of the TCR CDR3, the HTBI primer set was used. Via MiXCR, TCRdb re-called the multiplex PCR reads, giving one row per CDR3 protein. The top ten hold less than 4.5% of the sample, which has some 620,000 distinct CDR3 sequences, around 15% seen once. Input material: blood. Receptors were obtained from a woman in her twenties or thirties with Graves' hyperthyroidism.

This clonotype was picked up many times. The chain links TRBV13 to TRBJ2-1; TRBD2 might be the D (5 bases). CDR3 length: 13 residues. V dropped 1 base and J dropped 12 bases, with 13 bases sitting between them. Germline lookup yields CDR1 PRHDT and CDR2 FYEKMQ (reference sequence). The DNA for the CDR3 is TGTGCCAGCAGCTTAGAGGCGGCGGGCGGGCAGTTCTTC. Translating it yields CASSLEAAGGQFF.

Many counts were recorded for this clonotype. The J gene is TRBJ1-5, the V gene TRBV12-3 or TRBV12-4, with D unresolved. Trimming took 6 bases from V and 4 from J, leaving 22 bases between them. There are 17 residues in the CDR3. The CDR3 here is CASSNRVGTYVNQPQHF. The DNA of the CDR3 is TGTGCCAGCAGCAACCGCGTTGGCACCTATGTTAATCAGCCCCAGCATTTT.

The sample holds many counts of this clonotype. The chain employs TRBV28 and TRBJ2-7; D is possibly TRBD1 or TRBD2 (5 bases each). Trimming cost V 8 bases and J 0 bases, with 14 bases left between them. Germline V lookup: CDR1 MDHEN, CDR2 SYDVKM. This CDR3 region has 14 residues. The CDR3 loop is CASVGPTSSYEQYF. Written as DNA, the CDR3 is TGTGCCAGCGTGGGACCCACGAGCTCCTACGAGCAGTACTTC.

This clonotype was observed many times. The rearrangement joins TRBV20-1 to TRBJ2-1; D ambiguous. Germline CDR1 and CDR2: DFQATT and SNEGSKA (reference sequence). This CDR3 spans 13 amino acids. Between the trimmed V and J ends, which lost 0 bases and 2 bases, there was a span of 5 bases. The DNA of the CDR3 is TGCAGTGCTAGAGATCCGACCTACAATGAGCAGTTCTTC. Translation gives CSARDPTYNEQFF.

This clonotype was seen many times. This rearrangement joins TRBV27 to TRBJ2-7; D is unresolved. Germline CDR1 is MNHEY and CDR2 is SMNVEV (reference sequence). This CDR3 spans 13 amino acids. Trimming cost V 0 bases and J 2 bases, with 5 bases left between them. CDR3 region: CASSLSLTYEQYF. The CDR3 DNA sequence: TGTGCCAGCAGTTTATCGCTAACCTACGAGCAGTACTTC.

There are many counts of this clonotype. This chain uses TRBV30 with TRBJ2-1, with TRBD1 identical over 8 bases. The CDR3 is 16 amino acids. In germline, CDR1 is GTSNPN, CDR2 SVGIG (reference sequence). Trimming removed 2 bases from V and 4 bases from J; junction bases left unmatched: 10. This CDR3 is CAWSRLGGQAYNEQFF. CDR3 nucleotide sequence: TGTGCCTGGAGTCGCTTGGGGGGACAGGCATACAATGAGCAGTTCTTC.

Concerning this clonotype itself: A much bigger clone sits one base away, suggesting this may be a read error. The rearrangement links TRBV28 to TRBJ1-3; D gene ambiguous. In germline, CDR1 is MDHEN, CDR2 SYDVKM. This CDR3 has 12 residues. DNA of the CDR3: TGTGCCAGCAGCCCAACTGGAAACGCCATATATTTT. As protein: CASSPTGNAIYF. The whole variable domain, filled in from reference TRBV28 and TRBJ1-3, reads DVKVTQSSRYLVKRTGEKVFLECVQDMDHENMFWYRQDPGLGLRLIYFSYDVKMKEKGDIPEGYSVSREKKERFSLILESASTNQTSMYLCASSPTGNAIYFGEGSWLTVV.

This clonotype was counted ten times or more. V gene TRBV7-8 combines with J gene TRBJ2-5, with D perhaps TRBD1 (6 bases). V was cut by 3 bases and J by 2 bases, with 10 bases left in between. Germline loops: CDR1 SGHVS, CDR2 FQNEAQ. This CDR3 is built from 14 residues. Written as DNA, the CDR3 is TGTGCCAGCAGCTTCGGACAGTTACAAGAGACCCAGTACTTC. This sequence encodes CASSFGQLQETQYF.

This clonotype was seen more than once but under ten times. The chain employs TRBV18 and TRBJ2-1, with D maybe TRBD2 (5 bases). The CDR3 has 16 residues. Germline V CDR1 and CDR2: KGHSH, LQKENI. V lost 4 bases and J lost 6, with 19 bases in between. Here the CDR3 reads CASSQAGTRTTNEQFF. CDR3 nucleotide sequence: TGTGCCAGCTCACAGGCAGGAACTAGAACCACCAATGAGCAGTTCTTC.

There are a few counts of this clonotype. The J gene is TRBJ2-3, the V gene TRBV7-9; 10 bases align to TRBD2. With V trimmed by 4 bases and J by 3 bases, 4 bases remained unmatched. The CDR3 is 15 residues long. Germline assignment: CDR1 SEHNR and CDR2 FQNEAQ (reference sequence). The CDR3 sequence: CASSSSGSQTDTQYF. DNA for the CDR3: TGTGCCAGCAGCTCTAGCGGGAGTCAGACAGATACGCAGTATTTT.

There are many counts of this clonotype. This chain uses TRBV28 with TRBJ1-5, with D perhaps matching TRBD1 (6 bases). The V gene's germline CDR1 is MDHEN and CDR2 SYDVKM. This CDR3 contains 14 residues. V lost 6 bases and J lost 0, with 9 bases in between. CDR3 in amino acids: CASRRGDSNQPQHF. For the CDR3, the DNA is TGTGCCAGCAGAAGGGGGGATAGCAATCAGCCCCAGCATTTT.

DNA for the CDR3: TGCAGTGCTAGAGTTAGCGGGAGGGCCCGAGAGCAGTTCTTC. Translating gives CSARVSGRAREQFF. V and J are TRBV20-1 and TRBJ2-1, with TRBD2 matching over 11 bases. Germline V gene data show CDR1 as DFQATT and CDR2 as SNEGSKA (reference sequence). This CDR3 is 14 amino acids long. V lost 1 base and J lost 10; bases outside the gene matches: 6.

The V gene is TRBV28, the J gene TRBJ2-5; possibly TRBD1 for D (6 bases). V dropped 5 bases and J dropped 7 bases, with 20 bases sitting between them. The CDR3 runs to 15 residues. Germline V CDR1 and CDR2: MDHEN, SYDVKM. CDR3 loop: CASSLPGTFEGTQYF. Here the CDR3 DNA reads TGTGCCAGCAGTCTCCCCGGGACATTCGAAGGGACCCAGTACTTC.

This clonotype appeared a few times. This sequence joins TRBV20-1 and TRBJ1-2, with D unclear. Germline assignment: CDR1 DFQATT and CDR2 SNEGSKA (reference sequence). Trimming pared 8 bases from V and 2 bases from J, leaving 15 bases between. The CDR3 contains 13 residues. The CDR3 is CSPSDGFNYGYTF. The CDR3 bases are TGCAGTCCCTCAGACGGCTTCAACTATGGCTACACCTTC.

For this clonotype: At one boundary the junction diverges from the germline segment, which might be a read error. The chain couples TRBV7-7 to TRBJ2-1; TRBD2 aligns across 12 bases. CDR3 length: 16 residues. Germline V gives CDR1 SSHAT, CDR2 FNYEAQ (reference sequence). CDR3 in DNA: TGTGCTAGCAGCTTAGGGCTAGCGGGAGGGCTCAATGAGCAGTTCTTC. It specifies CASSLGLAGGLNEQFF. Full variable domain (missing parts from reference TRBV7-7 and TRBJ2-1): GAGVSQSPRYKVTKRGQDVTLRCDPISSHATLYWYQQALGQGPEFLTYFNYEAQPDKSGLPSDRFSAERPEGSISTLTIQRTEQRDSAMYRCASSLGLAGGLNEQFFGPGTRLTVL.

V gene TRBV2 combines with J gene TRBJ2-1; D uncertain. V was trimmed by 5 bases and J by 8 bases, leaving 7 bases between them. This CDR3 spans 11 amino acids. Germline CDR1 SNHLY, CDR2 FYNNEI. Here the CDR3 DNA reads TGTGCCAGCAGTTTCACCCATGAGCAGTTCTTC. Translated: CASSFTHEQFF.

This clonotype showed up just a few times. This rearrangement joins TRBV6-2 or TRBV6-3 to TRBJ1-2; 8 bases are shared with TRBD1. Germline V lookup: CDR1 MNHEY, CDR2 SVGEGT. The CDR3 is 15 amino acids. V shed 10 bases and J 2 bases; nucleotides not matched to a gene: 12. This CDR3 is CATLRTGKHNYGYTF. The CDR3 bases are TGTGCCACTCTCCGGACAGGGAAACACAACTATGGCTACACCTTC.

This clonotype was detected many times. The V gene is TRBV5-1, the J gene TRBJ1-3; no reliable D call. V was pared by 0 bases and J by 0 bases, with 7 bases between. CDR1 is SGHRS, CDR2 YFSETQ, per germline. The CDR3 is made up of 15 amino acids. CDR3 amino acids: CASSLERTSGNTIYF. CDR3 coding DNA: TGCGCCAGCAGCTTGGAGCGCACCTCTGGAAACACCATATATTTT.

This clonotype was found many times. This sequence joins TRBV13 and TRBJ2-7, with a possible D match to TRBD1 (6 bases). CDR3 length: 14 amino acids. Per the germline V gene, CDR1 is PRHDT and CDR2 is FYEKMQ (reference sequence). V was clipped by 4 bases and J by 2 bases, with 12 bases between them. In DNA form, the CDR3 reads TGTGCCAGCAGCTACAGGGCAGGACCCTACGAGCAGTACTTC. Translated, it gives CASSYRAGPYEQYF.

This clonotype was counted ten times or more. V and J are TRBV6-1 and TRBJ1-5; D is perhaps TRBD1 (5 bases). V was pared by 5 bases and J by 0 bases, with 14 bases between. CDR1 is MNHNS and CDR2 is SASEGT in the germline V gene. This CDR3 region has 16 residues. The CDR3 bases are TGTGCCAGCAGTAAACGACAGCGAGATAGCAATCAGCCCCAGCATTTT. Its translation: CASSKRQRDSNQPQHF.

This clonotype showed up just a few times. The V and J genes are TRBV27 and TRBJ2-3; D remains ambiguous. Germline loops: CDR1 MNHEY, CDR2 SMNVEV (reference sequence). V gave up 7 bases and J gave up 1 base, with 12 bases separating them. The CDR3 extends over 14 amino acids. CDR3 sequence: CASIGRPGTDTQYF. The CDR3 DNA sequence: TGTGCCAGCATAGGGCGGCCGGGCACAGATACGCAGTATTTT.

This clonotype has ten or more counts. One junction end disagrees with the germline gene, perhaps due to a read error. This sequence joins TRBV29-1 and TRBJ1-1; 8 bases fit TRBD1. The CDR3 has 14 amino acids. Germline V CDR1 and CDR2: SQVTM, ANQGSEA. The CDR3 spells CSVDSDRVNTEAFF. The CDR3 bases are TGCAGCGTCGATTCGGACAGGGTGAATACTGAAGCTTTCTTT.

The V call is TRBV19, the J call TRBJ1-2; D perhaps matches TRBD1 (5 bases). The germline V and J ends were trimmed by 3 bases and 5 bases, with 16 bases remaining between them. The CDR3 totals 15 residues. Per the germline V gene, CDR1 is LNHDA and CDR2 is SQIVND (reference sequence). As DNA, the CDR3 is TGTGCCAGTAGTATCCTCGGTGGGGCAGGTTATGGCTACACCTTC. Translated: CASSILGGAGYGYTF.

A note on this clonotype: It may be a read error: a sequence one base away is much more abundant. The conserved final phenylalanine or tryptophan is absent from the CDR3, which likely points to a read error. The CDR3 DNA reads TGTGCCAGCTCCCAGTATTCGAGCTCCTACGAGCAGTACTCC. Amino acid sequence: CASSQYSSSYEQYS. The V and J genes are TRBV3-1 and TRBJ2-7; D is unresolved. Germline V gene data show CDR1 as LGHDT and CDR2 as YNNKEL (reference sequence). Trimming left V 8 bases short and J 0 bases short, with 14 bases between. The CDR3 has 14 residues.

In its sample, this clonotype was seen many times. The rearrangement links TRBV28 to TRBJ1-1, with 9 bases that match TRBD1. Unmatched junction bases numbered 7, after V lost 4 bases and J lost 4 bases. The CDR3 sequence is 15 residues long. CDR1 is MDHEN and CDR2 is SYDVKM in the germline V gene. CDR3 residues: CASSSLDRGGTEAFF. CDR3 DNA sequence: TGTGCCAGCAGTTCCCTCGACAGGGGGGGCACTGAAGCTTTCTTT.

The sample holds many counts of this clonotype. The chain recombines TRBV18 with TRBJ2-1; D uncertain. Trimming pared 2 bases from V and 9 bases from J, leaving 8 bases between. CDR1 is KGHSH and CDR2 is LQKENI in the germline V gene. The CDR3 extends over 12 amino acids. In DNA, the CDR3 is TGTGCCAGCTCACCAGAACAACGTGAGCAGTTCTTC. This sequence encodes CASSPEQREQFF.

A few counts support this clonotype. This chain joins TRBV7-9 and TRBJ1-1; 7 nucleotides line up with TRBD1. The V gene's germline CDR1 is SEHNR and CDR2 FQNEAQ (reference sequence). Losses at the gene ends were 2 bases for V and 0 bases for J; bases not matched to a gene: 9. CDR3 size: 17 residues. The CDR3 loop is CASSLPGTEKMNTEAFF. In DNA form, the CDR3 reads TGTGCCAGCAGCTTACCCGGGACAGAGAAAATGAACACTGAAGCTTTCTTT.